Listed here are 31 T cell receptor beta chains from one sample, sequenced in a study of glioma-infiltrating T cells after dendritic cell vaccination. Assay: immunoSEQ multiplex PCR; the TCRdb copy retains only in-frame clones and omits some. The table shows about 92,000 clones, with 65% to 90% occurring only once. The material was blood, obtained before dendritic cell vaccination. The receptors stem from a human donor with glioblastoma.

The V call is TRBV18, the J call TRBJ2-3; TRBD1 matches 9 bases. The CDR3 extends over 15 amino acids. Germline V gene data show CDR1 as KGHSH and CDR2 as LQKENI. Trimming cost V 2 bases and J 3 bases; bases outside gene matches: 3. CDR3 region: CASSPTGGWTDTQYF. The CDR3 coding sequence is TGTGCCAGCTCACCAACAGGGGGCTGGACAGATACGCAGTATTTT.

The chain combines TRBV6-5 with TRBJ2-7; D possibly corresponds to TRBD1 (7 bases). The V end was cut by 4 bases, the J end by 3 bases, with 10 bases between. Germline values: CDR1 MNHEY, CDR2 SVGAGI. There are 13 residues in the CDR3. The CDR3 DNA reads TGTGCCAGCAGTTCAGGGGGGTACTACGAGCAGTACTTC. It codes for CASSSGGYYEQYF.

The rearrangement joins TRBV5-1 to TRBJ2-6; 8 nucleotides line up with TRBD1. Germline CDR1 is SGHRS and CDR2 is YFSETQ. This CDR3 is 16 amino acids long. With V trimmed by 3 bases and J by 1 base, 3 bases remained unmatched. The CDR3 is CASSWGQESGANVLTF. CDR3 sequence (DNA): TGCGCCAGCAGCTGGGGACAGGAATCTGGGGCCAACGTCCTGACTTTC.

The V call is TRBV7-2, the J call TRBJ1-1; 9 positions agree with TRBD1. The germline V gene encodes CDR1 SGHTA and CDR2 FQGNSA. V was pared by 7 bases and J by 5 bases, with 14 bases of the junction left unmatched. The CDR3 has 16 residues. The CDR3 nucleotides read TGTGCCAGCACCCCCGGCCGGACAGGGGCTCTTACTGAAGCTTTCTTT. Translating gives CASTPGRTGALTEAFF. The whole variable domain, remainder taken from reference TRBV7-2 and TRBJ1-1, is GAGVSQSPSNKVTEKGKDVELRCDPISGHTALYWYRQSLGQGLEFLIYFQGNSAPDKSGLPSDRFSAERTGGSVSTLTIQRTQQEDSAVYLCASTPGRTGALTEAFFGQGTRLTVV.

The rearrangement links TRBV6-1 to TRBJ2-7; TRBD1 aligns across 8 bases. Germline V gene data show CDR1 as MNHNS and CDR2 as SASEGT. The CDR3 is made up of 15 amino acids. The V gene end was trimmed by 2 bases and the J gene end by 3 bases; junction bases not matched to a gene: 6. The CDR3 bases are TGTGCCAGCAGTGAATACGGGACAGGTCTCTACGAGCAGTACTTC. Amino acid sequence: CASSEYGTGLYEQYF.

The chain employs TRBV5-1 and TRBJ1-4; no reliable D call. Germline V gene data show CDR1 as SGHRS and CDR2 as YFSETQ. Trimming cost V 0 bases and J 8 bases, with 8 bases left between them. The CDR3 totals 13 residues. The CDR3 nucleotides read TGCGCCAGCAGCTTGGACCCCGGGGAAAAACTGTTTTTT. Amino acid sequence: CASSLDPGEKLFF.

The V gene is TRBV19, the J gene TRBJ1-5, with TRBD1 as a possible D gene (5 bases). The CDR3 loop spans 14 amino acids. V gave up 0 bases and J gave up 6 bases, with 9 bases separating them. Germline V CDR1 and CDR2: LNHDA, SQIVND (reference sequence). The CDR3 nucleotides are TGTGCCAGTAGTATAGAAGGGGTGGCTCAGCCCCAGCATTTT. As protein: CASSIEGVAQPQHF.

This sequence joins TRBV28 and TRBJ1-5, with 10 bases identical to TRBD1. There are 15 residues in the CDR3. CDR1 is MDHEN and CDR2 is SYDVKM in the germline V gene. The junction had 7 bases not matched to a gene; V was cut back by 6 bases and J by 5 bases. The CDR3 DNA is TGTGCCAGCAGCCCAACGGGACAGGGGTATCAGCCCCAGCATTTT. This codes for CASSPTGQGYQPQHF.

The genes are TRBV6-1 and TRBJ2-3; 10 nucleotides align to TRBD2. The J segment lost 4 bases and the V segment lost 1 base, leaving 2 bases of the junction unmatched. CDR3 size: 15 residues. Per the germline V gene, CDR1 is MNHNS and CDR2 is SASEGT. CDR3 protein: CASSEEAGGPDTQYF. As DNA, the CDR3 is TGTGCCAGCAGTGAAGAAGCGGGAGGGCCAGATACGCAGTATTTT.

This clone was picked up a small number of times. In nucleotides, the CDR3 is TGCGCCAGCAGCCATCCTAGGGGGACCGGGGAGCTGTTTTTT. The encoded protein is CASSHPRGTGELFF. The V gene is TRBV4-1, the J gene TRBJ2-2, with D tentatively TRBD1 (6 bases). The germline gives CDR1 MGHRA, CDR2 YSYEKL. V was trimmed by 3 bases and J by 5 bases, leaving 10 bases between them. The CDR3 extends over 14 amino acids.

V is TRBV7-3 and J is TRBJ1-6; D possibly corresponds to TRBD1 (5 bases). Germline loops: CDR1 SGHTA, CDR2 FQGTGA. V lost 0 bases, J lost 9 bases, and 9 bases lay in between. CDR3 length: 14 amino acids. CDR3 residues: CASSLTGVGSPLHF. DNA of the CDR3: TGTGCCAGCAGCTTAACAGGGGTGGGTTCACCCCTCCACTTT. Based on the CDR3 plus reference TRBV7-3 and TRBJ1-6, the full variable domain is GAGVSQTPSNKVTEKGKYVELRCDPISGHTALYWYRQSLGQGPEFLIYFQGTGAADDSGLPNDRFFAVRPEGSVSTLKIQRTERGDSAVYLCASSLTGVGSPLHFGNGTRLTVT.

The chain recombines TRBV9 with TRBJ2-3, with TRBD1 matching over 7 bases. Germline V gene lookup returns CDR1 SGDLS and CDR2 YYNGEE. Unmatched junction bases numbered 10, after V lost 6 bases and J lost 0 bases. The length of the CDR3 is 16 residues. CDR3 amino acids: CASNTPGQVSTDTQYF. CDR3 DNA: TGTGCCAGCAACACACCAGGACAGGTTAGCACAGATACGCAGTATTTT.

This clone was found a few times. The chain has TRBV27 and TRBJ2-1; 10 bases are shared with TRBD1. The CDR3 has 14 residues. Germline-derived CDR1 and CDR2 are MNHEY and SMNVEV (reference sequence). Unmatched junction bases numbered 6, after V lost 7 bases and J lost 6 bases. This CDR3 is CASKTGGVINEQFF. DNA of the CDR3: TGTGCCAGCAAGACAGGGGGCGTCATCAATGAGCAGTTCTTC.

The CDR3 coding sequence is TGTGCCAGCAGCTTACGCGGGGGCGTCGAGACCCAGTACTTC. Its translation is CASSLRGGVETQYF. The chain combines TRBV7-3 with TRBJ2-5; possibly TRBD2 for D (7 bases). Germline V gene lookup returns CDR1 SGHTA and CDR2 FQGTGA. Trimming removed 2 bases at V and 5 bases at J, with 12 bases between. The CDR3 sequence is 14 residues long.

In this sample, this clone turned up once. The CDR3 bases are TGTGCCAGTAGTTCGGGAGTCCGCACAGATACGCAGTATTTT. It encodes CASSSGVRTDTQYF. The J gene is TRBJ2-3, the V gene TRBV19; possible D gene TRBD2, 6 bases. CDR3 length: 14 amino acids. The V end lost 5 bases, the J end lost 1 base, and 10 bases lay between the germline ends. Per germline, CDR1 LNHDA and CDR2 SQIVND (reference sequence).

The rearrangement uses TRBV9 and TRBJ1-1; no reliable D call. The CDR3 extends over 15 amino acids. Germline CDR1 reads SGDLS; CDR2 reads YYNGEE. Trimming cost V 0 bases and J 1 base, with 10 bases left between them. The CDR3 protein is CASSVEPNQNTEAFF. As DNA, the CDR3 is TGTGCCAGCAGCGTAGAGCCGAACCAGAACACTGAAGCTTTCTTT.

In the case of this clone: Within the sample, other DNA sequences also encode this same CDR3. The chain uses TRBV19 and TRBJ2-7; 12 bases are shared with TRBD2. The CDR3 spans 15 residues. After removal of 1 base from V and 3 bases from J, the junction contained 1 base not matched to a gene. Germline loops: CDR1 LNHDA, CDR2 SQIVND (reference sequence). The CDR3 spells CASSIGLAGVYEQYF. CDR3 nucleotides: TGTGCCAGTAGTATAGGACTAGCGGGAGTCTACGAGCAGTACTTC.

This clone was found once. The chain joins TRBV11-2 to TRBJ2-7, with D maybe TRBD1 (5 bases). The CDR3 consists of 15 residues. Germline V lookup: CDR1 SGHAT, CDR2 FQNNGV. V lost 3 bases and J lost 2, with 14 bases in between. The CDR3 is CASSFGVDSTYEQYF. Written as DNA, the CDR3 is TGTGCCAGCAGCTTTGGAGTTGACAGTACCTACGAGCAGTACTTC.

The genes are TRBV5-4 and TRBJ1-4; a possible D gene is TRBD1 (6 bases). The V gene lost 1 base and the J gene lost 3 bases, with 13 bases spanning the gap. CDR3 length: 16 residues. The germline V gene encodes CDR1 SGHNT and CDR2 YYREEE (reference sequence). The CDR3 DNA sequence: TGTGCCAGCAGCTTGAGACAGGCGGGGGCTAATGAAAAACTGTTTTTT. Its protein is CASSLRQAGANEKLFF.

This clone appeared once. The chain joins TRBV6-5 to TRBJ1-1; no clear D gene. The CDR3 consists of 14 residues. With 6 bases removed from V and 5 bases from J, the gap between germline ends came to 16 bases. The germline V gene encodes CDR1 MNHEY and CDR2 SVGAGI. The CDR3 DNA reads as TGTGCCAGCAGCCCCCGATTAGAGATGACTGAAGCTTTCTTT. Its translation: CASSPRLEMTEAFF.

This clone was detected once. The V and J genes are TRBV30 and TRBJ2-2; TRBD2 matches 9 bases. Losses at the gene ends were 6 bases for V and 2 bases for J; bases not matched to a gene: 4. The germline V gene encodes CDR1 GTSNPN and CDR2 SVGIG (reference sequence). The CDR3 spans 14 residues. For the CDR3, the DNA is TGTGCCTGTCAGGGACTAGCAAACACCGGGGAGCTGTTTTTT. This codes for CACQGLANTGELFF.

This chain links TRBV18 with TRBJ1-1; 7 bases agree with TRBD1. This CDR3 is 15 amino acids long. V lost 3 bases and J lost 1; bases outside the gene matches: 5. Germline lookup yields CDR1 KGHSH and CDR2 LQKENI. In DNA form, the CDR3 reads TGTGCCAGCTCACCCCTCGACAGGGAGAACACTGAAGCTTTCTTT. Translating gives CASSPLDRENTEAFF.

The chain combines TRBV4-3 with TRBJ2-2; 7 positions agree with TRBD1. Germline loops: CDR1 LGHNA, CDR2 YSLEER. V lost 4 bases to trimming and J lost 0 bases; unmatched junction nucleotides: 8. The CDR3 runs to 17 residues. The CDR3 region is CASSPYRDSANTGELFF. The CDR3 DNA follows: TGCGCCAGCAGCCCTTATCGGGACAGCGCGAACACCGGGGAGCTGTTTTTT.

This clone has more than one count but fewer than ten. A read error is the likely source, as a far larger clone sits one nucleotide away. CDR3 in DNA: TGTGACACCAGTTGGGACAGGGAGCTAAATCAGCCCCAGCATTTT. It is translated as CDTSWDRELNQPQHF. V and J are TRBV15 and TRBJ1-5, with 9 bases aligning to TRBD1. The CDR3 is 15 residues long. Germline V gene lookup returns CDR1 LNHNV and CDR2 YYDKDF (reference sequence).

The chain joins TRBV28 to TRBJ2-2, with TRBD1 matching 9 bases. The CDR3 is 16 residues long. Per the germline V gene, CDR1 is MDHEN and CDR2 is SYDVKM. J was trimmed by 1 base and V by 6 bases; bases with no gene match: 6. CDR3 protein: CASSAEDRGNTGELFF. In nucleotides, the CDR3 is TGTGCCAGCAGCGCGGAGGACAGGGGGAACACCGGGGAGCTGTTTTTT. The whole variable domain, filled in from reference TRBV28 and TRBJ2-2, reads DVKVTQSSRYLVKRTGEKVFLECVQDMDHENMFWYRQDPGLGLRLIYFSYDVKMKEKGDIPEGYSVSREKKERFSLILESASTNQTSMYLCASSAEDRGNTGELFFGEGSRLTVL.

V gene TRBV20-1 combines with J gene TRBJ1-2; D is possibly TRBD1 (5 bases). In germline, CDR1 is DFQATT, CDR2 SNEGSKA (reference sequence). The CDR3 covers 11 residues. V lost 3 bases to trimming and J lost 8 bases, with 10 bases between them. The CDR3: CSASGGGGYTF. CDR3 coding DNA: TGCAGTGCTAGTGGGGGGGGAGGCTACACCTTC.

About this clone: Other DNA sequences of this sample code for an identical CDR3. The V and J genes are TRBV30 and TRBJ2-7; 13 positions agree with TRBD2. CDR1 and CDR2 (germline): GTSNPN, SVGIG (reference sequence). CDR3 size: 14 residues. V trimming: 4 bases; J trimming: 4 bases; junction bases outside the gene matches: 4. CDR3 sequence: CAWTPGLAGYEQYF. The CDR3 DNA reads as TGTGCCTGGACCCCGGGACTAGCGGGATACGAGCAGTACTTC. The full variable domain, with the rest looked up from reference TRBV30 and TRBJ2-7, is SQTIHQWPATLVQPVGSPLSLECTVEGTSNPNLYWYRQAAGRGLQLLFYSVGIGQISSEVPQNLSASRPQDRQFILSSKKLLLSDSGFYLCAWTPGLAGYEQYFGPGTRLTVT.

J is TRBJ2-1 and V is TRBV27; D possibly corresponds to TRBD1 (5 bases). The germline V gene has CDR1 MNHEY and CDR2 SMNVEV (reference sequence). The CDR3 spans 17 residues. Trimming pared 6 bases from V and 3 bases from J, leaving 21 bases between. The CDR3 nucleotides are TGTGCCAGCAGAGATCCAAAAGGACACGTACTCTACAATGAGCAGTTCTTC. Protein: CASRDPKGHVLYNEQFF.

V and J are TRBV27 and TRBJ1-2; D possibly corresponds to TRBD1 (6 bases). Germline V lookup: CDR1 MNHEY, CDR2 SMNVEV (reference sequence). The CDR3 has 14 residues. V lost 6 bases and J lost 2, with 13 bases in between. The CDR3 DNA reads as TGTGCCAGCAGGTTACAGGGAGGGAACTATGGCTACACCTTC. Translating gives CASRLQGGNYGYTF.

This chain joins TRBV6-5 and TRBJ1-1; weak D call: TRBD1 (6 bases). The CDR3 is 14 amino acids. The V gene's germline CDR1 is MNHEY and CDR2 SVGAGI. The V end lost 5 bases, the J end lost 0 bases, and 10 bases lay between the germline ends. The CDR3 DNA is TGTGCCAGCAGTACAGGGTCCCTGAACACTGAAGCTTTCTTT. Its translation: CASSTGSLNTEAFF.

In DNA form, the CDR3 reads TGTGCCAGTAGTATCTCCGGGACACCTAACTATGGCTACACCTTC. Protein sequence: CASSISGTPNYGYTF. The V call is TRBV19, the J call TRBJ1-2; weak D call: TRBD1 (6 bases). The CDR3 runs to 15 residues. Germline CDR1 is LNHDA and CDR2 is SQIVND (reference sequence). V was trimmed by 3 bases and J by 0 bases, leaving 11 bases between them.